This entry lists 8 T cell receptor beta chains sequenced from one sample in a study of T cells after yellow fever vaccination (dated by TCRdb to about 2019). Per the publication, the treatment or condition label means: live attenuated yellow fever vaccine strain. Libraries came from 5' RACE. The instrument given in TCRdb is Illumina HiSeq 2500. TCRdb reanalyzed the raw reads on its own, using fastp at Q25 for trimming and MiXCR for clone calling, and kept in-frame beta chains. Identical CDR3 proteins give one entry, which carries the most common genes and DNA. The sample yields about 400,000 distinct CDR3 sequences; around 6.5% were counted once. The ten top clones hold over 14% of the sample. The specimen comprised PBMCs, sampled 5 days after the yellow fever booster vaccination. The receptor set was obtained from a man aged 25-40 years who received the YFV17D yellow fever vaccine.

This clonotype occurred a few times. The chain uses TRBV6-5 and TRBJ2-7, with 10 bases fitting TRBD1. The CDR3 runs to 17 residues. Germline lookup yields CDR1 MNHEY and CDR2 SVGAGI. Trimming took 5 bases from V and 4 from J; bases not matched to a gene: 14. CDR3 sequence: CASSNRDRGLSRYEQYF. The CDR3 nucleotides read TGTGCCAGCAGTAACCGGGACAGGGGCCTCTCCAGGTACGAGCAGTACTTC.

To note about this clonotype: The junction departs from germline at one end; a sequencing error may be responsible. This chain connects TRBV24-1 to TRBJ2-1, with D maybe TRBD1 (6 bases). Germline loops: CDR1 KGHDR, CDR2 SFDVKD. The CDR3 is 18 amino acids. The CDR3 is CATSDLSPGTPAQYELFF. In DNA, the CDR3 is TGTGCCACCAGTGATTTAAGCCCCGGGACACCAGCCCAGTATGAGCTGTTCTTC.

This chain connects TRBV4-3 to TRBJ2-1; D remains ambiguous. Trimming stripped 0 bases from V and 9 bases from J, with 9 bases between. The CDR3 is made up of 13 amino acids. The germline CDR1 and CDR2 sequences are LGHNA and YSLEER. The DNA of the CDR3 is TGCGCCAGCAGCCAAGAACTCAACATTGAGCAGTTCTTC. This gives the protein CASSQELNIEQFF.

In its sample, this clonotype was seen many times. The chain employs TRBV29-1 and TRBJ2-5, with D uncertain. CDR3 size: 12 residues. Germline V CDR1 and CDR2: SQVTM, ANQGSEA. Trimming left V 0 bases short and J 5 bases short, with 7 bases between. The CDR3 reads CSVEDFGETQYF. The CDR3 DNA sequence: TGCAGCGTTGAAGATTTCGGGGAGACCCAGTACTTC.

This clonotype was observed at least ten times. The chain links TRBV3-1 to TRBJ2-3; 10 positions match TRBD2. CDR1 and CDR2 from the germline V gene are LGHDT and YNNKEL (reference sequence). The V segment lost 1 base and the J segment 2 bases; nucleotides outside the gene matches: 6. The CDR3 consists of 17 residues. The CDR3 reads CASSQAAGGPLTDTQYF. In nucleotides, the CDR3 is TGTGCCAGCAGCCAAGCAGCGGGAGGGCCTCTCACAGATACGCAGTATTTT.

The CDR3 spells CASSSGSDRIRRGNQPQHF. CDR3 DNA: TGTGCCAGCAGCTCGGGCTCCGACCGAATAAGGAGGGGCAATCAGCCCCAGCATTTT. The chain couples TRBV28 to TRBJ1-5; the D is unclear. This CDR3 has 19 residues. In germline, CDR1 is MDHEN, CDR2 SYDVKM. The germline V and J ends were trimmed by 6 bases and 2 bases, with 26 bases remaining between them.

This clonotype was detected many times. A read error may produce the germline difference seen at one junction end. The chain couples TRBV20-1 to TRBJ2-3; weak D call: TRBD1 (6 bases). Per germline, CDR1 DFQATT and CDR2 SNEGSKA (reference sequence). The CDR3 has 12 residues. CDR3 sequence reads: CSALEQGSTSNF. CDR3 nucleotide sequence: TGCAGTGCACTGGAACAGGGCTCCACGTCAAATTTT.

In its sample, this clonotype was seen many times. One end of the junction does not line up with germline, which may come from a read error. Here the CDR3 DNA reads TGTGCCAGCAGTTTACGGGACTTC. As protein: CASSLRDF. The V gene is TRBV27, the J gene TRBJ2-4; no clear D gene. The CDR3 sequence is 8 residues long. Germline V gene data show CDR1 as MNHEY and CDR2 as SMNVEV (reference sequence).